The present T cell receptor beta chain was sequenced within a study of blood T cell repertoires in COVID-19. On the study more broadly: Researchers got acute and convalescent COVID-19 samples from the United States, Italy and Spain. PBMCs, B-cell-depleted T cells, or T cells provided the cDNA or gDNA that made up the material.

Germline-derived CDR1 and CDR2 are MNHEY and SVGEGT. The length of the CDR3 is 14 residues. Trimming cost V 3 bases and J 7 bases; bases outside gene matches: 3. Profiling relied on immunoSEQ multiplex PCR, and the TCRdb table lists in-frame clones only, not all of them. In the table there are 40,000 or so clones, around 74% of which are singletons. Seattle patient enrollment occurred during active infection, with longitudinal follow-up thereafter. The chain joins TRBV6-2 or TRBV6-3 to TRBJ2-2; TRBD2 matches 9 bases. Sequencing used peripheral blood. This clonotype was sampled from a man aged 65 to 85 with COVID-19, enrolled during active disease. The CDR3 loop reads CASSYLAGYGELFF. As DNA, the CDR3 is TGTGCCAGCAGTTATCTAGCGGGGTACGGGGAGCTGTTTTTT.